The present T cell receptor (beta chain) was sequenced within a study of beta chain features in type 1 diabetes. Study-level background: All samples together contributed approximately 100 million sorted cells for examination. Study-wide points: Whether TCRB rearrangement is influenced by HLA type was left unresolved in this analysis. Shorter TCRB CDR3s, moderately but significantly so, were found in Type 1 diabetes patients in all four CD4+ subsets.

CDR1 is SGHTA, CDR2 FQGNSA, per germline. V shed 5 bases and J shed 14 bases, with 19 bases lying between them. This CDR3 comprises 13 residues. As every portion of the isolated RNA was reverse transcribed, the sequencing read expressed TCRB transcripts. Samples of naive, central memory and regulatory T cells yielded a mean of about 3.57 million reads. Assay used: immunoSEQ multiplex PCR; TCRdb lists only in-frame clones, some missing. The data contain about 320,000 clones, 11% to 15% of them singletons. This clone was picked up one time. Its antigen is not identified. The chain recombines TRBV7-2 with TRBJ2-1; weak D call: TRBD1 (5 bases). What was sequenced was central memory CD4+ T cells from blood. This receptor was identified in a man between 25 and 39 years old in good health. CDR3 nucleotides: TGTGCCAGCAGCGCCACGTCTAGGGGCGGAGAGTTCTTC. It specifies CASSATSRGGEFF.